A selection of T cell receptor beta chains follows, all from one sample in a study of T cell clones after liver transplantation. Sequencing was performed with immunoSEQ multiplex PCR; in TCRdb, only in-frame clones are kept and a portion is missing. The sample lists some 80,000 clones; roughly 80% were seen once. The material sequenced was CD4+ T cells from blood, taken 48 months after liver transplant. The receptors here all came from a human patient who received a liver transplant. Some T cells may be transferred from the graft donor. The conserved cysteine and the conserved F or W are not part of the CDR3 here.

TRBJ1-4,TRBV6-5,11,ASSYGTNEKLF
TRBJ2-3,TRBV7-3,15,ASSLGHNWGGTDTQY
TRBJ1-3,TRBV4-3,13,ASSQDIVRGNTIY
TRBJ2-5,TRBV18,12,ASSPTVPPETQY
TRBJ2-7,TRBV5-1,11,ASSNGLSYEQY
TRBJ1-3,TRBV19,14,ASSPQQGLNGNTIY
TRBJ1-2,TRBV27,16,ASSVYTPGGGPLYGYT
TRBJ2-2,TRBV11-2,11,ASSPQRTGELF
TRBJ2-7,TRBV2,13,ASRVRSGGSYEQY
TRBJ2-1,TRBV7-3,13,ASRGISGWVNEQF
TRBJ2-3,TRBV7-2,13,ASSPIGHFTDTQY
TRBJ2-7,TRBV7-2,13,ASSPAGGSSYEQY
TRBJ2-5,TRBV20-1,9,SAPEGEVQY
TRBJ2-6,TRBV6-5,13,ASRRYLSGANVLT
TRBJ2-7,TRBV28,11,ASRRTTLYEQY
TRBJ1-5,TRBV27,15,ASRLGRNLGSNQPQH
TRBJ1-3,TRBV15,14,ATSRDRGQTGNTIY
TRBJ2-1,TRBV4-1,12,ASSHWTGEDEQF
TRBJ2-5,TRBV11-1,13,ASSLGGRTQETQY
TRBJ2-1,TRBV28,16,ASSLVLRQGSSYNEQF
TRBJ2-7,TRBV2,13,ASKGGRQGGYEQY
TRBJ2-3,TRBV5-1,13,ASSRGTPNTDTQY
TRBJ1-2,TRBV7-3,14,ASSLTSAGLVDGYT
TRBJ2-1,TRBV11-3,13,ASSLESGAYNEQF
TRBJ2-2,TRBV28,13,ASSSGTGNTGELF
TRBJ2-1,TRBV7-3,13,ASSLKREGNNEQF
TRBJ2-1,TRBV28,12,ASTRPRVANEQF
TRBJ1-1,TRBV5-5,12,ASSSRDQNTEAF
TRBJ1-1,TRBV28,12,ASIPEGGNRGAF
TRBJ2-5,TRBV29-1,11,SVGLGSPETQY
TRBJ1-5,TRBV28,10,ASQWADQPQH
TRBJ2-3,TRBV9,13,ASSVVVGNTDTQY
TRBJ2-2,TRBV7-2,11,ASSQINTGELF
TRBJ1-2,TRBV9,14,ASSAPRGGQGYGYT
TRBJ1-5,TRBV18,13,ASSPPGQGNGPQH
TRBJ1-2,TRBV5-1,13,ASSPDRGLGYGYT
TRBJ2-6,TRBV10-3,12,AIGDRLGANVLT
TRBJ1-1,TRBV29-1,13,SVEDWVPGRTEAF
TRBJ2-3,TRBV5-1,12,ASSPGLSTDTQY
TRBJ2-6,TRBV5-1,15,ASSGGGQTAGANVLT
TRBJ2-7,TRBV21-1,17,ASSKRDFYGGGSSYEQY
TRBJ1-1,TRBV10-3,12,AISEFRENTEAF
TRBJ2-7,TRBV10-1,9,ARTGGGEQY
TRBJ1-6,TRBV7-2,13,ASSLIGQGESPLH
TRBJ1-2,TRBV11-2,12,ASSPRGTDYGYT
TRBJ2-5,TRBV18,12,ASSPPGLQETQY
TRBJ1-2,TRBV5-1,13,ASSLVQGTGYGYT
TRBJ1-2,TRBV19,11,ASSIERTRGYT